The 30 T cell receptor beta chains in this list originate from one sample, sequenced in a study of metastatic and nonmetastatic thyroid tumors. TCRdb re-called the PCR reads via MiXCR. The repertoire holds approximately 32,000 clones, with roughly 15% as singletons. All patients were treatment-naive before thyroid surgery. The sequencing sample was made of blood. The receptors were gathered from a male donor with papillary thyroid cancer or a benign thyroid nodule (not recorded which). Some clones in this sample may be carry-over from other donors' samples.

This clone was detected a few times. An end of the junction does not agree with germline; a read error may underlie this. The genes are TRBV19 and TRBJ2-7; D is unresolved. CDR3 length: 13 amino acids. The germline V gene has CDR1 LNHDA and CDR2 SQIVND (reference sequence). CDR3 loop: CASTGWGSYEKYF. The CDR3 DNA sequence: TGCGCCAGTACCGGGTGGGGATCCTACGAGAAGTACTTC.

This clone was picked up many times. The V call is TRBV20-1, the J call TRBJ1-1, with no clear D. This CDR3 spans 16 amino acids. From germline, CDR1 is DFQATT and CDR2 SNEGSKA (reference sequence). Trimming took 3 bases from V and 2 from J, leaving 19 bases between them. DNA for the CDR3: TGCAGTGCTAGGGGGTCGGACGGCTTGAGTAACACTGAAGCTTTCTTT. Translating gives CSARGSDGLSNTEAFF.

This clone was observed at least ten times. CDR3 nucleotides: TGTGCCAGCAGTCCATCGGGACTAGGGGAAGAGACCCAGTACTTC. Its translation is CASSPSGLGEETQYF. The chain joins TRBV28 to TRBJ2-5; 8 bases align to TRBD2. Germline V gene lookup returns CDR1 MDHEN and CDR2 SYDVKM. Losses at the gene ends were 5 bases for V and 3 bases for J; bases not matched to a gene: 8. This CDR3 spans 15 amino acids. The whole variable domain, filled in from reference TRBV28 and TRBJ2-5, reads DVKVTQSSRYLVKRTGEKVFLECVQDMDHENMFWYRQDPGLGLRLIYFSYDVKMKEKGDIPEGYSVSREKKERFSLILESASTNQTSMYLCASSPSGLGEETQYFGPGTRLLVL.

This clone was counted at least ten times. The chain is built from TRBV27 and TRBJ2-7; the match to TRBD2 covers 11 bases. Trimming took 3 bases from V and 2 from J; bases not matched to a gene: 6. This CDR3 contains 16 residues. Germline V gives CDR1 MNHEY, CDR2 SMNVEV (reference sequence). CDR3 region: CASSFAHSGGAYEQYF. CDR3 coding DNA: TGTGCCAGCAGTTTTGCCCATAGCGGGGGGGCCTACGAGCAGTACTTC.

The sample holds a few counts of this clone. A much larger clone differs by one base, so this may be a read error. The CDR3 sequence: CASSLYDWEQFF. The CDR3 DNA sequence: TGTGCCAGCAGCTTGTATGACTGGGAGCAGTTCTTC. The chain carries TRBV5-8 and TRBJ2-1; the D is unclear. This CDR3 is built from 12 residues. CDR1 is SGHTS and CDR2 is YDEGEE in the germline V gene. V was pared by 1 base and J by 10 bases, with 9 bases between. Filled out from reference TRBV5-8 and TRBJ2-1, the complete variable domain reads EAGVTQSPTHLIKTRGQQATLRCSPISGHTSVYWYQQALGLGLQFLLWYDEGEERNRGNFPPRFSGRQFPNYSSELNVNALELEDSALYLCASSLYDWEQFFGPGTRLTVL.

This clone was counted a single time. The CDR3 region has the DNA TGTGCCAGCAGCTACCCTCGTGACGGGGGCCGGGATACGCAGTATTTT. Amino acids: CASSYPRDGGRDTQYF. This chain links TRBV11-2 with TRBJ2-3; tentatively, D is TRBD1 or TRBD2 (6 bases each). Germline assignment: CDR1 SGHAT and CDR2 FQNNGV. The CDR3 is made up of 16 amino acids. V dropped 4 bases and J dropped 6 bases, with 20 bases sitting between them.

This clone has ten or more counts. The rearrangement links TRBV28 to TRBJ1-5, with TRBD1 identical over 9 bases. The CDR3 consists of 16 residues. The V gene's germline CDR1 is MDHEN and CDR2 SYDVKM. V shed 3 bases and J 5 bases; nucleotides not matched to a gene: 8. This CDR3 reads CASSLETGGSDQPQHF. The CDR3 DNA reads as TGTGCCAGCAGTTTGGAGACAGGGGGAAGCGATCAGCCCCAGCATTTT. Using reference TRBV28 and TRBJ1-5 for the parts outside the CDR3, the full variable domain is DVKVTQSSRYLVKRTGEKVFLECVQDMDHENMFWYRQDPGLGLRLIYFSYDVKMKEKGDIPEGYSVSREKKERFSLILESASTNQTSMYLCASSLETGGSDQPQHFGDGTRLSIL.

J is TRBJ2-7 and V is TRBV7-8; 7 bases agree with TRBD2. With 1 base clipped from V and 3 bases from J, the junction kept 9 bases outside the gene matches. The CDR3 totals 16 residues. Germline lookup yields CDR1 SGHVS and CDR2 FQNEAQ. The CDR3 region has the DNA TGTGCCAGCAGCTTAGTCTCTAGCGGATTTCTCTACGAGCAGTACTTC. Protein sequence: CASSLVSSGFLYEQYF.

At least ten counts were recorded for this clone. The chain carries TRBV19 and TRBJ1-1, with 9 bases that match TRBD1. In germline, CDR1 is LNHDA, CDR2 SQIVND (reference sequence). V was pared by 7 bases and J by 4 bases, with 7 bases of the junction left unmatched. The CDR3 covers 14 residues. The CDR3 sequence is CASTPYRGLTEAFF. The CDR3 DNA follows: TGTGCCAGTACCCCTTACAGGGGGCTCACTGAAGCTTTCTTT.

This clone was seen many times. This chain joins TRBV30 and TRBJ2-7, with D possibly TRBD2 on 6 matching bases. The V and J ends lost 7 bases and 4 bases respectively, with 20 bases between them. The CDR3 extends over 14 amino acids. Looked up from germline, CDR1 is GTSNPN and CDR2 is SVGIG (reference sequence). The chain's CDR3 is CAFSSGSAWYEQYF. The DNA for the CDR3 is TGTGCCTTTTCTTCCGGGAGCGCATGGTACGAGCAGTACTTC. Full variable domain (missing parts from reference TRBV30 and TRBJ2-7): SQTIHQWPATLVQPVGSPLSLECTVEGTSNPNLYWYRQAAGRGLQLLFYSVGIGQISSEVPQNLSASRPQDRQFILSSKKLLLSDSGFYLCAFSSGSAWYEQYFGPGTRLTVT.

Ten or more counts support this clone. V and J are TRBV7-8 and TRBJ1-6; perhaps TRBD1 as D (6 bases). Germline V gene lookup returns CDR1 SGHVS and CDR2 FQNEAQ. CDR3 length: 15 amino acids. V shed 3 bases and J shed 7 bases, with 13 bases lying between them. The CDR3 spells CASSFFRGGNSPLHF. DNA for the CDR3: TGTGCCAGCAGCTTTTTCAGGGGAGGGAATTCACCCCTCCACTTT.

This clone has more than one count but fewer than ten. V usage is TRBV27 and J usage is TRBJ1-2; D call uncertain. The germline V and J ends were trimmed by 0 bases and 2 bases, with 19 bases remaining between them. Germline CDR1 is MNHEY and CDR2 is SMNVEV (reference sequence). The length of the CDR3 is 18 residues. This chain's CDR3 is CASSLSLAASGPNYGYTF. DNA of the CDR3: TGTGCCAGCAGTTTATCGCTGGCGGCCTCAGGCCCCAACTATGGCTACACCTTC.

This clone showed up just a few times. The chain couples TRBV6-2 or TRBV6-3 to TRBJ1-2; unclear D gene. From germline, CDR1 is MNHEY and CDR2 SVGEGT. The CDR3 runs 14 residues. V lost 2 bases and J 0 bases, leaving 7 bases between the germline ends. The CDR3 region has the DNA TGTGCCAGCAGTTACGGGATAGCTAACTATGGCTACACCTTC. Translated: CASSYGIANYGYTF.

The chain carries TRBV6-1 and TRBJ2-1, with D possibly matching TRBD2 (7 bases). Germline CDR1 and CDR2: MNHNS and SASEGT. This CDR3 spans 16 amino acids. V was shortened by 5 bases and J by 1 base, with 15 bases between the two germline ends. CDR3 bases: TGTGCCAGCAGTCCTACTAGGGGGGGATCCTACAATGAGCAGTTCTTC. Translation gives CASSPTRGGSYNEQFF.

The V gene is TRBV11-2, the J gene TRBJ2-7; 7 nucleotides align to TRBD1. The V gene end was trimmed by 5 bases and the J gene end by 6 bases; junction bases not matched to a gene: 7. Germline CDR1 and CDR2: SGHAT and FQNNGV. The CDR3 runs to 13 residues. The CDR3 coding sequence is TGTGCCAGCAGCCCTGGGACAGTAATCGAGCAGTACTTC. It yields the protein CASSPGTVIEQYF.

There are many counts of this clone. This chain joins TRBV9 and TRBJ1-5, with D possibly being TRBD1 (6 bases). Germline assignment: CDR1 SGDLS and CDR2 YYNGEE. The CDR3 extends over 14 amino acids. V was shortened by 3 bases and J by 7 bases, with 14 bases between the two germline ends. CDR3 DNA: TGTGCCAGCAGCGCGGAGGCAGGGGCCCAGCCCCAGCATTTT. Its protein is CASSAEAGAQPQHF.

This clone was observed many times. The J gene is TRBJ2-2, the V gene TRBV5-4, with D perhaps TRBD1 or TRBD2 (5 bases each). Germline V gene lookup returns CDR1 SGHNT and CDR2 YYREEE (reference sequence). The ends were cut back, 4 bases at V and 6 bases at J, with 13 bases in the middle. The length of the CDR3 is 14 residues. Here the CDR3 reads CASSRQGEAGELFF. In DNA form, the CDR3 reads TGTGCCAGCAGCCGGCAGGGAGAGGCCGGGGAGCTGTTTTTT.

For this clone: Just one base apart from a much larger clone, this may be a read error. The chain employs TRBV20-1 and TRBJ2-1, with 8 positions matching TRBD1. CDR1 and CDR2 from the germline V gene are DFQATT and SNEGSKA (reference sequence). This CDR3 has 14 amino acids. V dropped 6 bases and J dropped 1; count of bases not matched to a gene: 5. CDR3 coding DNA: TGCAGTGCCCGACAGGGGTCTTCCTACAATGAGCAGTTCTTC. Its translation: CSARQGSSYNEQFF.

This clone showed up many times. The chain combines TRBV2 with TRBJ1-2; perhaps TRBD1 as D (6 bases). CDR1 is SNHLY and CDR2 is FYNNEI in the germline V gene. Trimming stripped 6 bases from V and 2 bases from J, with 10 bases between. CDR3 size: 13 residues. The CDR3 is CASRTGTNYGYTF. Here the CDR3 DNA reads TGTGCCAGCAGGACAGGTACCAACTATGGCTACACCTTC.

This clone was detected ten times or more. The chain joins TRBV18 to TRBJ2-3; D gene unclear. The CDR3 contains 12 residues. Trimming stripped 5 bases from V and 5 bases from J, with 8 bases between. Germline CDR1 reads KGHSH; CDR2 reads LQKENI. CDR3 in amino acids: CASSFAGDTQYF. In DNA, the CDR3 is TGTGCCAGCTCATTTGCCGGAGATACGCAGTATTTT.

The V call is TRBV11-2, the J call TRBJ2-2; D gene unclear. Trimming removed 3 bases at V and 3 bases at J, with 5 bases between. The CDR3 consists of 13 residues. CDR1 and CDR2 (germline): SGHAT, FQNNGV. The CDR3 coding sequence is TGTGCCAGCAGCTTTGGATACACCGGGGAGCTGTTTTTT. This codes for CASSFGYTGELFF.

There are many counts of this clone. The rearrangement joins TRBV20-1 to TRBJ1-1, with D unclear. Trimming shortened V by 5 bases and J by 1 base, and 14 bases separated the two germline ends. Germline CDR1 is DFQATT and CDR2 is SNEGSKA (reference sequence). The CDR3 runs to 14 residues. The chain's CDR3 is CSAPPGFTNTEAFF. The CDR3 nucleotides are TGCAGTGCTCCCCCCGGTTTCACGAACACTGAAGCTTTCTTT.

This clone was detected ten times or more. The rearrangement links TRBV6-6 to TRBJ1-1; D remains unclear. Germline loops: CDR1 MNHNY, CDR2 SVGAGI (reference sequence). The CDR3 extends over 15 amino acids. V was clipped by 1 base and J by 2 bases, with 11 bases between them. The CDR3 DNA reads TGTGCCAGCAGTTACTTCGGGGTTCTTAACACTGAAGCTTTCTTT. It yields the protein CASSYFGVLNTEAFF.

This clone was recorded many times. The gene calls are TRBV6-6 and TRBJ1-5; D unclear. V was pared by 0 bases and J by 2 bases, with 8 bases between. CDR3 length: 15 amino acids. CDR1 and CDR2 (germline): MNHNY, SVGAGI (reference sequence). CDR3 nucleotide sequence: TGTGCCAGCAGTTACTCAGGTGGGGGCAATCAGCCCCAGCATTTT. Translation gives CASSYSGGGNQPQHF.

Ten or more counts support this clone. This chain connects TRBV13 to TRBJ2-7; possibly TRBD1 or TRBD2 for D (6 bases each). V was cut by 10 bases and J by 3 bases, with 13 bases left in between. This CDR3 contains 12 residues. Germline CDR1 and CDR2: PRHDT and FYEKMQ (reference sequence). The DNA for the CDR3 is TGTGCCACCGCAGGGGAGGACTACGAGCAGTACTTC. It specifies CATAGEDYEQYF.

This clone was recorded many times. This chain connects TRBV6-5 to TRBJ1-6; maybe TRBD1 (5 bases). The CDR3 is 15 amino acids. In germline, CDR1 is MNHEY, CDR2 SVGAGI. The V end lost 2 bases, the J end lost 7 bases, and 12 bases lay between the germline ends. CDR3 region: CASSYLERGNSPLHF. In nucleotides, the CDR3 is TGTGCCAGCAGTTACCTGGAGAGGGGAAATTCACCCCTCCACTTT.

Ten or more counts support this clone. The chain carries TRBV3-1 and TRBJ1-2; the D is unclear. The V and J ends lost 1 base and 8 bases respectively, with 20 bases between them. The CDR3 covers 16 residues. Germline V gives CDR1 LGHDT, CDR2 YNNKEL (reference sequence). In DNA form, the CDR3 reads TGTGCCAGCAGCCAAGGAGGAGCTGGGGAGGTCGGGGGCTACACCTTC. Translation gives CASSQGGAGEVGGYTF. The whole variable domain, filled in from reference TRBV3-1 and TRBJ1-2, reads DTAVSQTPKYLVTQMGNDKSIKCEQNLGHDTMYWYKQDSKKFLKIMFSYNNKELIINETVPNRFSPKSPDKAHLNLHINSLELGDSAVYFCASSQGGAGEVGGYTFGSGTRLTVV.

This clone was seen at least ten times. CDR3 in amino acids: CASTPVTMNTEAFF. CDR3 DNA: TGTGCCAGCACCCCCGTTACTATGAACACTGAAGCTTTCTTT. The gene calls are TRBV2 and TRBJ1-1; D remains unclear. Germline V gene data show CDR1 as SNHLY and CDR2 as FYNNEI. V shed 7 bases and J shed 0 bases, with 12 bases lying between them. The CDR3 is 14 residues long.

Ten or more counts support this clone. The same CDR3 also results from other DNA sequences found in this sample. The chain employs TRBV28 and TRBJ2-7, with 8 bases aligning to TRBD1. The trim removed 7 bases at V and 5 bases at J, leaving 13 bases unmatched. Germline assignment: CDR1 MDHEN and CDR2 SYDVKM. This CDR3 is 15 amino acids long. The CDR3 loop is CASMVRDRWTHEQYF. The CDR3 coding sequence is TGTGCCAGCATGGTCCGGGACAGGTGGACCCACGAGCAGTACTTC.

CDR3 sequence: CASSVPAGFSTDTQYF. CDR3 nucleotide sequence: TGTGCCAGCAGTGTTCCAGCGGGGTTTAGCACAGATACGCAGTATTTT. The chain joins TRBV2 to TRBJ2-3; 7 nucleotides agree with TRBD2. The CDR3 has 16 amino acids. From germline, CDR1 is SNHLY and CDR2 FYNNEI. Trimming at V came to 4 bases and at J to 0 bases, leaving 7 bases not matched to a gene. Supplemented by reference TRBV2 and TRBJ2-3, the full variable domain reads EPEVTQTPSHQVTQMGQEVILRCVPISNHLYFYWYRQILGQKVEFLVSFYNNEISEKSEIFDDQFSVERPDGSNFTLKIRSTKLEDSAMYFCASSVPAGFSTDTQYFGPGTRLTVL.